This T cell receptor beta chain was identified during a study of OX40 agonist ivuxolimab in advanced cancers. Study-level information: Those enrolled were approximately 78% male, with a mean age of roughly 60 years and ages from about 20 to 79.

Notes on this clone: Its specificity is unknown.

The CDR3 has 16 residues. With 0 bases removed from V and 0 bases from J, the gap between germline ends came to 12 bases. Per the germline V gene, CDR1 is SGHDN and CDR2 is FVKESK. Findings of the study overall: Clonal expansion was seen in CD4+ and CD8+ blood T cells by week 6 at 0.1 to 3.0 mg/kg. Some of the lowest clonal expansion was seen in partial responders at 0.1-3.0 mg/kg. Certain nonresponding patients likewise had low normalized T-cell clonal expansion.

The repertoire was sequenced with immunoSEQ multiplex PCR; TCRdb's copy has only in-frame clones and lacks some. The sample has about 58,000 clones, just over 85% seen once; the top ten hold approximately 1%. The chain recombines TRBV14 with TRBJ2-7, with D perhaps assigned TRBD1 or TRBD2 (5 bases each). The receptor was derived from an adult with an advanced solid tumor such as melanoma, head and neck, liver or kidney cancer. This specimen consisted of CD4+ or CD8+ T cells sorted from blood, obtained in a trial of the OX40 agonist ivuxolimab. The CDR3 reads CASSQDYSGLSYEQYF. The CDR3 DNA is TGTGCCAGCAGCCAAGATTATTCGGGGCTCTCCTACGAGCAGTACTTC.